The text below deals with one T cell receptor (beta chain). Its antigen is undetermined. Naive CD45RA+ and memory CD45RA-negative subsets were split from CD4+ cells. The data stem from a study of shared clonotypes between healthy human individuals. Repertoires were generated with immunoSEQ multiplex PCR, while TCRdb's copy carries only in-frame clones and drops some. The sample has over a million clones, 75% to 80% seen once. The CDR3 contains 13 residues. Germline CDR1 is LNHDA and CDR2 is SQIVND (reference sequence). Trimming left V 5 bases short and J 4 bases short, with 12 bases between. Study-wide results and caveats: It was anticipated that sequencing depth would influence how many clonotypes donors shared. Richness estimates generally favored naive over memory subsets.

The source material was memory CD4+ T cells from PBMCs. Subset denoted: CD45RA-negative fraction. V is TRBV19 and J is TRBJ2-7; D possibly corresponds to TRBD2 (7 bases). The receptor comes from a man younger than 30 in good health. Some clones in this sample may be carry-over from other donors' samples. The CDR3 loop is CASSGRGGYEQYF. The CDR3 DNA sequence: TGTGCCAGTAGTGGAAGGGGGGGATACGAGCAGTACTTC. Filled out from reference TRBV19 and TRBJ2-7, the complete variable domain reads DGGITQSPKYLFRKEGQNVTLSCEQNLNHDAMYWYRQDPGQGLRLIYYSQIVNDFQKGDIAEGYSVSREKKESFPLTVTSAQKNPTAFYLCASSGRGGYEQYFGPGTRLTVT.